One and the same sample provided the 17 T cell receptor beta chains below, sequenced in a study of Ad26.COV2.S vaccination and SARS-CoV-2 variants. The treatment here: some 20 received Ad26.COV2.S at low or high dose, single or two shots; roughly five received placebo; per-sample allocation not given. Repertoires come from day 63 after the first vaccine or placebo injection. The assay was immunoSEQ multiplex PCR, and TCRdb's table has in-frame clones only and misses some. The top ten clones hold approximately 5% of a sample with about 350,000 clones, around 89% of them seen once. The material sequenced was peripheral blood, taken in a trial of Ad26.COV2.S vaccine versus placebo. The receptors stem from a person between 18 and 65 years old who received the Ad26.COV2.S COVID-19 vaccine or a placebo.

The genes are TRBV7-6 and TRBJ1-1, with TRBD1 as a possible D gene (5 bases). The germline gives CDR1 SGHVS, CDR2 FNYEAQ. This CDR3 has 14 amino acids. The V end was cut by 8 bases, the J end by 4 bases, with 17 bases between. As DNA, the CDR3 is TGTGCCAGCTCCAGTGGGGGGGGATTCACTGAAGCTTTCTTT. Translating it yields CASSSGGGFTEAFF.

This chain links TRBV7-9 with TRBJ2-2, with TRBD2 matching 9 bases. The CDR3 covers 15 residues. The trim removed 4 bases at V and 7 bases at J, leaving 7 bases unmatched. Germline V CDR1 and CDR2: SEHNR, FQNEAQ (reference sequence). In DNA form, the CDR3 reads TGTGCCAGCAGCTCCTATAGCGGGAGCGGCGGGGAGCTGTTTTTT. Amino acids: CASSSYSGSGGELFF.

The V and J genes are TRBV21-1 and TRBJ1-3. TRBV21-1 is deemed a pseudogene. The CDR3 totals 15 residues. The CDR3 sequence: CASSKEFCSGNTIYF. The DNA for the CDR3 is TGTGCCAGCAGCAAAGAATTTTGCTCTGGAAACACCATATATTTT.

Here the CDR3 reads CASGEGTLRNEAFF. The CDR3 DNA sequence: TGTGCCAGCGGGGAGGGGACATTGCGGAATGAAGCTTTCTTT. J is TRBJ1-1 and V is TRBV3-1 (or the pseudogene TRBV3-2), with D possibly matching TRBD1 (6 bases). The V gene's germline CDR1 is LGHDT and CDR2 YNNKEL (reference sequence). Trimming cost V 8 bases and J 7 bases, with 20 bases left between them. The CDR3 spans 14 residues.

V and J are TRBV5-1 and TRBJ2-5; D possibly uses TRBD1 or TRBD2 (5 bases each). The germline gives CDR1 SGHRS, CDR2 YFSETQ. This CDR3 has 15 residues. Trimming took off 1 base at V and 2 bases at J, with 12 bases between the two ends. The CDR3 loop reads CASSLNRGEQETQYF. In DNA, the CDR3 is TGCGCCAGCAGCTTGAATCGGGGCGAGCAAGAGACCCAGTACTTC.

The V and J genes are TRBV28 and TRBJ1-5; 8 bases are shared with TRBD1. Germline CDR1 reads MDHEN; CDR2 reads SYDVKM. The CDR3 totals 14 residues. Trimming at V came to 6 bases and at J to 4 bases, leaving 5 bases not matched to a gene. The chain's CDR3 is CASSLQGVNQPQHF. CDR3 bases: TGTGCCAGCAGCCTACAGGGGGTGAATCAGCCCCAGCATTTT.

The chain uses TRBV28 and TRBJ1-2; weak D call: TRBD1 (5 bases). Germline CDR1 is MDHEN and CDR2 is SYDVKM. The ends were cut back, 8 bases at V and 7 bases at J, with 20 bases in the middle. The CDR3 length is 14 residues. CDR3 in DNA: TGTGCCAGCGCCTCTGGGACCCTGCCGGCTGGCTACACCTTC. Amino acids: CASASGTLPAGYTF.

This rearrangement joins TRBV5-1 to TRBJ2-5; 9 bases agree with TRBD1. The CDR3 is 14 amino acids. V lost 3 bases, J lost 5 bases, and 5 bases stayed unmatched. Germline values: CDR1 SGHRS, CDR2 YFSETQ. CDR3 amino acids: CASSSGTGLETQYF. The CDR3 coding sequence is TGCGCCAGCAGCTCCGGGACAGGGTTGGAGACCCAGTACTTC.

This clone appeared once. This chain uses TRBV29-1 with TRBJ1-2; D possibly corresponds to TRBD1 (5 bases). Between the trimmed V and J ends, which lost 3 bases and 8 bases, there was a span of 13 bases. The CDR3 length is 12 residues. Germline lookup yields CDR1 SQVTM and CDR2 ANQGSEA. The CDR3 sequence: CSVDPRVGGYTF. Written as DNA, the CDR3 is TGCAGCGTTGACCCCAGGGTTGGAGGCTACACCTTC.

This chain uses TRBV19 with TRBJ1-5; weak D call: TRBD1 (6 bases). Between the trimmed V and J ends, which lost 7 bases and 4 bases, there was a span of 32 bases. Germline loops: CDR1 LNHDA, CDR2 SQIVND (reference sequence). CDR3 size: 20 residues. The CDR3: CASTFRRVRGQTVLNQPQHF. For the CDR3, the DNA is TGTGCCAGTACCTTCCGGCGGGTCAGGGGCCAAACCGTCCTTAATCAGCCCCAGCATTTT. Complete variable domain (other parts from reference TRBV19 and TRBJ1-5): DGGITQSPKYLFRKEGQNVTLSCEQNLNHDAMYWYRQDPGQGLRLIYYSQIVNDFQKGDIAEGYSVSREKKESFPLTVTSAQKNPTAFYLCASTFRRVRGQTVLNQPQHFGDGTRLSIL.

In regard to this clone: This same CDR3 is encoded by further DNA sequences in the sample. The genes are TRBV6-5 and TRBJ1-6, with 9 positions matching TRBD1. The CDR3 sequence is 13 residues long. J lost 9 bases, V lost 6 bases, and 3 bases had no gene match. Germline V gives CDR1 MNHEY, CDR2 SVGAGI. The CDR3 sequence: CASRGQGGSPLHF. CDR3 bases: TGTGCCAGCAGGGGACAGGGTGGTTCACCCCTCCACTTT.

This chain connects TRBV29-1 to TRBJ2-5; a weak D match, TRBD2 (7 bases). The V end was cut by 6 bases, the J end by 4 bases, with 15 bases between. Germline V lookup: CDR1 SQVTM, CDR2 ANQGSEA. The length of the CDR3 is 13 residues. CDR3: CSVAGEGGETQYF. CDR3 coding DNA: TGCAGCGTGGCAGGGGAGGGAGGAGAGACCCAGTACTTC.

The gene calls are TRBV7-6 and TRBJ2-3, with 11 positions matching TRBD1. Germline V lookup: CDR1 SGHVS, CDR2 FNYEAQ. This CDR3 is built from 16 residues. The trim removed 4 bases at V and 4 bases at J, leaving 7 bases unmatched. CDR3 protein: CASSSKPGQGADTQYF. The CDR3 bases are TGTGCCAGCAGCTCTAAACCGGGACAGGGGGCAGATACGCAGTATTTT.

The chain couples TRBV7-2 to TRBJ2-5, with D possibly being TRBD2 (6 bases). This CDR3 region has 13 residues. From germline, CDR1 is SGHTA and CDR2 FQGNSA. Trimming pared 4 bases from V and 3 bases from J, leaving 9 bases between. The CDR3 is CASSWDSEETQYF. The CDR3 nucleotides read TGTGCCAGCAGCTGGGACTCTGAAGAGACCCAGTACTTC.

The CDR3 DNA reads TGTGCCAGTAGTCCCCACGGGGCGAACACTGAAGCTTTCTTT. Translated: CASSPHGANTEAFF. The chain links TRBV19 to TRBJ1-1; D might be TRBD1 (5 bases). The V end lost 5 bases, the J end lost 1 base, and 11 bases lay between the germline ends. Germline values: CDR1 LNHDA, CDR2 SQIVND (reference sequence). This CDR3 comprises 14 residues.

The chain employs TRBV27 and TRBJ1-5; 10 nucleotides agree with TRBD1. CDR1 is MNHEY and CDR2 is SMNVEV in the germline V gene (reference sequence). This CDR3 comprises 16 residues. The J segment lost 7 bases and the V segment lost 1 base, leaving 7 bases of the junction unmatched. CDR3 DNA sequence: TGTGCCAGCAGTTTATGGGGGCCGGGACAGGGGCAGCCCCAGCATTTT. It specifies CASSLWGPGQGQPQHF.

The chain combines TRBV5-1 with TRBJ2-5; D gene unclear. Trimming shortened V by 0 bases and J by 0 bases, and 9 bases separated the two germline ends. CDR1 is SGHRS, CDR2 YFSETQ, per germline. This CDR3 has 15 residues. The CDR3, as DNA: TGCGCCAGCAGCTTGGGGGCAGGCTACCAAGAGACCCAGTACTTC. It codes for CASSLGAGYQETQYF.